The entry below gives a single T cell receptor (beta chain) sequence along with its context. The record originates from a study of blood T cell repertoires in COVID-19. Data came from immunoSEQ multiplex PCR; TCRdb stores just in-frame clones and leaves some out. The sample consists of 300,000 to 400,000 clones, over 75% of them appearing once. From germline, CDR1 is SGHAT and CDR2 FQDESV (reference sequence). The V gene end was trimmed by 6 bases and the J gene end by 13 bases; junction bases not matched to a gene: 13. There are 14 residues in the CDR3. Sequencing used peripheral blood. This receptor was obtained from a woman aged 45-65 years who had recovered from COVID-19. This chain joins TRBV11-1 and TRBJ2-1; TRBD1 matches at 9 bases. The CDR3 is CASSPQGAGGLQFF. CDR3 in DNA: TGTGCCAGCAGTCCACAGGGGGCTGGAGGACTACAGTTCTTC.